This record concerns one T cell receptor beta chain sequence. This clone is a singleton in its sample. Its specific antigen is unknown. The record has no base qualities; no much larger clone is one base away. The sample comes from a study of blood T cell repertoires in COVID-19 (dated by TCRdb to about 2020). About the investigation overall: The collaborator samples originated in the United States, Italy and Spain and spanned the acute and convalescent phases of COVID-19. Subjects who had been exposed to COVID-19, were actively infected with it, or had recovered from it provided the deeply sampled blood TCRbeta repertoires that made up the dataset. Sample metadata almost always included a de-identified subject ID, COVID-19 status, age in years and sex. A freely available public database, intended as a resource for researchers studying the immune response to SARS-CoV-2, is where the repertoires were released. The samples were drawn from two sources: the first 160 participants of the ongoing ImmuneRACE study, and over 950 subjects contributed by 6 global collaborators. Where available, HLA class I and class II types were obtained from metadata supplied by the sample provider rather than from assay-based typing. The material from the prospective study consisted of cDNA or gDNA derived from T cells, B-cell-depleted T cells, or PBMCs.

The paper as a whole reports these results and caveats: The quantity of clinical and demographic metadata differed by source and by participant and was supplied without curation.

The collaborating institutions used their own protocols to collect whole blood in K2EDTA tubes. For TCRbeta analysis, collaborator samples were shipped as frozen whole blood, as isolated PBMCs, or as DNA extracted from either sample type. The CDR3 covers 15 residues, taking in both the cysteine and the phenylalanine. The only DNA kept is the CDR3, 45 bases in frame from the first base. Trimming takes 2 bases off V and 4 bases off J; junction bases not matched to a gene: 4. CDR1 LGHDT and CDR2 YNNKEL are derived from the germline V gene (reference sequence). The immunoSEQ Assay, a bias-controlled multiplex PCR, was used to amplify TCRbeta CDR3 regions from genomic DNA. The study's own analysis went as follows. The number of nucleated cells in each sample was estimated by amplification of reference gene primers within the assay. Sequence reads were collapsed and filtered to measure the absolute abundance of every unique TCRbeta CDR3 rearrangement. For each sample, productive Simpson clonality was calculated as the square root of Simpson's diversity index across productive rearrangements. TCRdb limited this immuneACCESS table to in-frame rearrangements with V and J called. A share of clones is missing; checked studies link under half to unresolved V genes, and the rest is unexplained. That table gives V, J and clone size, and the DNA gave D and trimming. This sample is represented by approximately 200,000 clones; almost 85% of them were singletons. The ten largest clones represent approximately 6.9% of the sample.

The chain is encoded by TRBV3-1 (or the pseudogene TRBV3-2) joined to TRBJ2-7, and 11 junctional nucleotides match TRBD1. Input material: peripheral blood. The source is a human donor with acute or convalescent COVID-19. The donor label of this sample is uncertain. The CDR3 in this case is CASSQLRDRGYEQYF. Here is the DNA: TGTGCCAGCAGCCAACTCCGGGACAGGGGGTACGAGCAGTACTTC.